A selection of T cell receptor beta chains follows, all from one sample in a study of T cell changes during pregnancy in multiple sclerosis. This table comes from immunoSEQ multiplex PCR, and its TCRdb copy is limited to in-frame clones, with some not included. Of 39,000 or so clones listed, around 93% are singletons. Material: CD8+ T cells from peripheral blood mononuclear cells, obtained in the third trimester of pregnancy. All receptors come from a female donor with multiple sclerosis, enrolled in a pregnancy study. Each CDR3 is given with its conserved first and last residue. D genes are given only for firm matches. The size entry is marked missing in some rows and otherwise reads once, few, many or a size class.

cdr3_nt: TGTGCCAGCAGCCCCGGACTAGCGGGCTACAAGGAGCAGTACTTC; cdr3_aa: CASSPGLAGYKEQYF; clone_size: -; v_call: TRBV28; d_call: TRBD2; j_call: TRBJ2-7
cdr3_nt: TGCAGCGTAGAAAGGGGCTACGAGCAGTACTTC; cdr3_aa: CSVERGYEQYF; clone_size: -; v_call: TRBV29-1; d_call: -; j_call: TRBJ2-7
cdr3_nt: TGCGCCAGCAGCCAAGAAAACAGGGGGCGAGGCTACACCTTC; cdr3_aa: CASSQENRGRGYTF; clone_size: -; v_call: TRBV4-1; d_call: TRBD1; j_call: TRBJ1-2
cdr3_nt: TGTGCCAGCTCACCACTACAGACACTCTCCTACGAGCAGTACTTC; cdr3_aa: CASSPLQTLSYEQYF; clone_size: -; v_call: TRBV18; d_call: -; j_call: TRBJ2-7
cdr3_nt: TGTGCCAGCAGCGCCGCGGACGAGCAGTACTTC; cdr3_aa: CASSAADEQYF; clone_size: -; v_call: TRBV9; d_call: -; j_call: TRBJ2-7
cdr3_nt: TGTGCCAGCAGTTTACCCGGTCGTTACAATGAGCAGTTCTTC; cdr3_aa: CASSLPGRYNEQFF; clone_size: -; v_call: TRBV27; d_call: -; j_call: TRBJ2-1
cdr3_nt: TGTGCCAGCTTTCGGAACACTGAAGCTTTCTTT; cdr3_aa: CASFRNTEAFF; clone_size: -; v_call: TRBV2; d_call: -; j_call: TRBJ1-1
cdr3_nt: TGTGCCAGCAGTTCGGAGGGTGGCGAGCAGTACTTC; cdr3_aa: CASSSEGGEQYF; clone_size: -; v_call: TRBV27; d_call: -; j_call: TRBJ2-7
cdr3_nt: TGTGCCAGCAGCTACCAAGCGAGACAAGAGACCCAGTACTTC; cdr3_aa: CASSYQARQETQYF; clone_size: -; v_call: TRBV11-2; d_call: -; j_call: TRBJ2-5
cdr3_nt: TGTGCCTGGAGTAGCGGGGTGGCCTACGAGCAGTACTTC; cdr3_aa: CAWSSGVAYEQYF; clone_size: -; v_call: TRBV30; d_call: TRBD2; j_call: TRBJ2-7
cdr3_nt: TGTGCCAGCAGTTTCCAAGGACAGGGGTACGAGCAGTACTTC; cdr3_aa: CASSFQGQGYEQYF; clone_size: -; v_call: TRBV27; d_call: TRBD1; j_call: TRBJ2-7
cdr3_nt: TGTGCCAGCAGTTACTCGCGGGAGTCGGGCACAGATACGCAGTATTTT; cdr3_aa: CASSYSRESGTDTQYF; clone_size: -; v_call: TRBV6-5; d_call: TRBD2; j_call: TRBJ2-3
cdr3_nt: TGCAGCCCAAGACTAGCTCCCCAAGAGACCCAGTACTTC; cdr3_aa: CSPRLAPQETQYF; clone_size: once; v_call: TRBV29-1; d_call: TRBD2; j_call: TRBJ2-5
cdr3_nt: TGTGCCAGTAGTCCGTGGGACATCCTTGACGCCCAGCATTTT; cdr3_aa: CASSPWDILDAQHF; clone_size: -; v_call: TRBV19; d_call: -; j_call: TRBJ1-5
cdr3_nt: TGTGCCAGCAGTTCCGGGACAGGGATCGGGGAGCTGTTTTTT; cdr3_aa: CASSSGTGIGELFF; clone_size: once; v_call: TRBV27; d_call: TRBD1; j_call: TRBJ2-2
cdr3_nt: TGCGCCAGCAGCTTGGTGGGGGGTCTCGATGAGCAGTTCTTC; cdr3_aa: CASSLVGGLDEQFF; clone_size: -; v_call: TRBV5-1; d_call: -; j_call: TRBJ2-1
cdr3_nt: TGTGCCAGCAGACCAAGGGGGCTCAGCTCCTACAATGAGCAGTTCTTC; cdr3_aa: CASRPRGLSSYNEQFF; clone_size: -; v_call: TRBV7-6; d_call: TRBD1; j_call: TRBJ2-1
cdr3_nt: TGTGCCAGCAGCGAACCGGGACAGTATCCTGAAAAACTGTTTTTT; cdr3_aa: CASSEPGQYPEKLFF; clone_size: -; v_call: TRBV2; d_call: TRBD1; j_call: TRBJ1-4
cdr3_nt: TGCGCCAGCAACGGGAACACTGAAGCTTTCTTT; cdr3_aa: CASNGNTEAFF; clone_size: few; v_call: TRBV5-1; d_call: -; j_call: TRBJ1-1
cdr3_nt: TGTGCCAGCAGCCACGGGGACAGACCCCTTTATCAGCCCCAGCATTTT; cdr3_aa: CASSHGDRPLYQPQHF; clone_size: -; v_call: TRBV28; d_call: TRBD1; j_call: TRBJ1-5
cdr3_nt: TGTGCCAGCAGCTTAGAGCTAGCGGGAGTACTAAATGAGCAGTTCTTC; cdr3_aa: CASSLELAGVLNEQFF; clone_size: -; v_call: TRBV7-9; d_call: TRBD2; j_call: TRBJ2-1
cdr3_nt: TGTGCCAGCAAAATGGGCCCAGCGGGGTCTTCCTACGAGCAGTACTTC; cdr3_aa: CASKMGPAGSSYEQYF; clone_size: -; v_call: TRBV27; d_call: TRBD2; j_call: TRBJ2-7
cdr3_nt: TGTGCCAGCAGTTGGGCAGCAGATAGCAATCAGCCCCAGCATTTT; cdr3_aa: CASSWAADSNQPQHF; clone_size: -; v_call: TRBV27; d_call: -; j_call: TRBJ1-5
cdr3_nt: TGTGCCAGCAGTTCCTATATGCCCTCGGGACTAGACCTCTACGAGCAGTACTTC; cdr3_aa: CASSSYMPSGLDLYEQYF; clone_size: -; v_call: TRBV28; d_call: TRBD2; j_call: TRBJ2-7
cdr3_nt: TGTGCCAGCAGTTACATACGCACTGAAGCTTTCTTT; cdr3_aa: CASSYIRTEAFF; clone_size: -; v_call: TRBV28; d_call: -; j_call: TRBJ1-1
cdr3_nt: TGTGCCAGCAGCCAGGGAAGGGACAGTAATTATTACGAGCAGTACTTC; cdr3_aa: CASSQGRDSNYYEQYF; clone_size: once; v_call: TRBV16; d_call: TRBD1; j_call: TRBJ2-7
cdr3_nt: TGTGCCAGCAGCAAAGGGACTAGCGGCTCCTACGAGCAGTACTTC; cdr3_aa: CASSKGTSGSYEQYF; clone_size: -; v_call: TRBV9; d_call: TRBD2; j_call: TRBJ2-7
cdr3_nt: TGTGCCAGCACAGTAATACAAAATGAAAAACTGTTTTTT; cdr3_aa: CASTVIQNEKLFF; clone_size: -; v_call: TRBV7-9; d_call: -; j_call: TRBJ1-4
cdr3_nt: TGCGCCAGCAGCCCCCGGGACATGAGCAATCAGCCCCAGCATTTT; cdr3_aa: CASSPRDMSNQPQHF; clone_size: -; v_call: TRBV4-1; d_call: -; j_call: TRBJ1-5
cdr3_nt: TGTGCCAGCAGCCCGGGGACTAGCGGGACCGGGGCAGATACGCAGTATTTT; cdr3_aa: CASSPGTSGTGADTQYF; clone_size: -; v_call: TRBV7-9; d_call: TRBD2; j_call: TRBJ2-3
cdr3_nt: TGTGCCACCAGCCTCGAATGGGACAGCAACACTGAAGCTTTCTTT; cdr3_aa: CATSLEWDSNTEAFF; clone_size: -; v_call: TRBV15; d_call: TRBD1; j_call: TRBJ1-1
cdr3_nt: TGTGCCAGCAGCTTATTCAGTCCAATGGAGCAGTACTTC; cdr3_aa: CASSLFSPMEQYF; clone_size: -; v_call: TRBV11-2; d_call: -; j_call: TRBJ2-7
cdr3_nt: TGTGCCAGCAGCCGGCCAGCGGGGGAACGGGAGCAGTACTTC; cdr3_aa: CASSRPAGEREQYF; clone_size: -; v_call: TRBV7-9; d_call: TRBD2; j_call: TRBJ2-7
cdr3_nt: TGTGCCAGCACCGCGACAGCCACCACTGAAGCTTTCTTT; cdr3_aa: CASTATATTEAFF; clone_size: -; v_call: TRBV5-6; d_call: -; j_call: TRBJ1-1
cdr3_nt: TGTGCCAGCAGCCCCCAGCTAGCGGACGAGCAGTACTTC; cdr3_aa: CASSPQLADEQYF; clone_size: -; v_call: TRBV7-9; d_call: TRBD2; j_call: TRBJ2-7
cdr3_nt: TGTGCCAGTAGTTTCCCCTCCCAACATGGCACGAGCAATCAGCCCCAGCATTTT; cdr3_aa: CASSFPSQHGTSNQPQHF; clone_size: few; v_call: TRBV19; d_call: -; j_call: TRBJ1-5
cdr3_nt: TGTGCCAGCAGACTAGCGCTGACCGGGGAGCTGTTTTTT; cdr3_aa: CASRLALTGELFF; clone_size: -; v_call: TRBV6-4; d_call: TRBD2; j_call: TRBJ2-2
cdr3_nt: TGTGCCAGCAGTTTGGATCAGGGTAGAAACACCATATATTTT; cdr3_aa: CASSLDQGRNTIYF; clone_size: few; v_call: TRBV28; d_call: -; j_call: TRBJ1-3
cdr3_nt: TGTGCCAGTAGTCCGACAGGGGGCCTCAATCAGCCCCAGCATTTT; cdr3_aa: CASSPTGGLNQPQHF; clone_size: -; v_call: TRBV19; d_call: TRBD1; j_call: TRBJ1-5
cdr3_nt: TGTGCCAGCAAGGACTGGTCAAGGCCAGATACGCAGTATTTT; cdr3_aa: CASKDWSRPDTQYF; clone_size: -; v_call: TRBV2; d_call: -; j_call: TRBJ2-3
cdr3_nt: TGTGCCAGCAGCCGTGGGACTTCCCAAACCACCCCCTACTACAATGAGCAGTTCTTC; cdr3_aa: CASSRGTSQTTPYYNEQFF; clone_size: -; v_call: TRBV28; d_call: -; j_call: TRBJ2-1
cdr3_nt: TGTGCCAGCAGCCTGGGACTAGCGGTTACATCCTACGAGCAGTACTTC; cdr3_aa: CASSLGLAVTSYEQYF; clone_size: -; v_call: TRBV7-2; d_call: TRBD2; j_call: TRBJ2-7
cdr3_nt: TGTGCCAGCAGTGAATTACAGGGCGGCAATGAGCAGTTCTTC; cdr3_aa: CASSELQGGNEQFF; clone_size: -; v_call: TRBV25-1; d_call: -; j_call: TRBJ2-1
cdr3_nt: TGTGCCAGCAGCGTATCTGGGTTTCGGACTAGCGGGAGGATCCCCTACAATGAGCAGTTCTTC; cdr3_aa: CASSVSGFRTSGRIPYNEQFF; clone_size: -; v_call: TRBV9; d_call: TRBD2; j_call: TRBJ2-1
cdr3_nt: TGCGCCAGCAGCCCAGGGCAGGGGCCGACCTACAATGAGCAGTTCTTC; cdr3_aa: CASSPGQGPTYNEQFF; clone_size: -; v_call: TRBV5-1; d_call: -; j_call: TRBJ2-1
cdr3_nt: TGTGCCAGCAACAACCCCTCCGAGGAGCGGCCTTACACTGAGCAGTTCTTC; cdr3_aa: CASNNPSEERPYTEQFF; clone_size: -; v_call: TRBV4-2; d_call: -; j_call: TRBJ2-1
cdr3_nt: TGTGCCAGCAGCGACGGCTGGGGCATGAACACTGAAGCTTTCTTT; cdr3_aa: CASSDGWGMNTEAFF; clone_size: -; v_call: TRBV5-8; d_call: -; j_call: TRBJ1-1
cdr3_nt: TGTGCCAGCAGTTACTCCAGGTCGGGAATCACTGAAGCTTTCTTT; cdr3_aa: CASSYSRSGITEAFF; clone_size: -; v_call: TRBV6-5; d_call: -; j_call: TRBJ1-1
cdr3_nt: TGTGCCAGTAGTATCGGGGAGACAAAGTTCTTC; cdr3_aa: CASSIGETKFF; clone_size: -; v_call: TRBV19; d_call: -; j_call: TRBJ2-1
cdr3_nt: TGTGCCAGCAGTTCCGGGAACCCAATCTACAATGAGCAGTTCTTC; cdr3_aa: CASSSGNPIYNEQFF; clone_size: once; v_call: TRBV7-9; d_call: -; j_call: TRBJ2-1
cdr3_nt: TGTGCCAGCAGTGAAGATAGTAACACCGGGGAGCTGTTTTTT; cdr3_aa: CASSEDSNTGELFF; clone_size: -; v_call: TRBV25-1; d_call: -; j_call: TRBJ2-2
cdr3_nt: TGTGCCAGCAGCGTAGGGGGACAGGGTGACGAGCAGTACTTC; cdr3_aa: CASSVGGQGDEQYF; clone_size: -; v_call: TRBV9; d_call: TRBD1; j_call: TRBJ2-7
cdr3_nt: TGTGCCAGCAGTTTATTCACAACGAATGAGCAGTTCTTC; cdr3_aa: CASSLFTTNEQFF; clone_size: -; v_call: TRBV28; d_call: -; j_call: TRBJ2-1
cdr3_nt: TGCAGCGTTGAAGGGACAGGAAACATTCAGTACTTC; cdr3_aa: CSVEGTGNIQYF; clone_size: -; v_call: TRBV29-1; d_call: TRBD1; j_call: TRBJ2-4
cdr3_nt: TGTGCCAGCAGATACACCAGGACTGGGAAAGAGACCCAGTACTTC; cdr3_aa: CASRYTRTGKETQYF; clone_size: -; v_call: TRBV6-5; d_call: -; j_call: TRBJ2-5
cdr3_nt: TGTGCCAGTAGTATAGAGTCTTGGGGACAGGTTAATCGTCAGCCCCAGCATTTT; cdr3_aa: CASSIESWGQVNRQPQHF; clone_size: -; v_call: TRBV19; d_call: TRBD1; j_call: TRBJ1-5
cdr3_nt: TGTGCCAGCAGTTTGAATCCGGCCTACAATGAGCAGTTCTTC; cdr3_aa: CASSLNPAYNEQFF; clone_size: -; v_call: TRBV27; d_call: -; j_call: TRBJ2-1